The clone carrying this T cell receptor beta chain occurred a few times. This entry belongs to a study of blood T cell repertoires in COVID-19. The wider study: The study drew acute and convalescent COVID-19 samples from the United States, Italy and Spain.

As originally analysed: Reference gene primer amplification in the assay estimated nucleated cell counts. Profiling relied on immunoSEQ multiplex PCR, and the TCRdb table lists in-frame clones only, not all of them. That table furnishes V, J and clone size, whereas the DNA furnished D and trimming. The table has approximately 89,000 clones, roughly 80% seen once. This CDR3 contains 16 residues. The germline V and J ends were trimmed by 1 base and 8 bases, with 17 bases remaining between them. Germline lookup yields CDR1 SGHAT and CDR2 FQNNGV. The receptor comes from a human donor in a cohort sampled during active COVID-19. Input material: peripheral blood. V and J are TRBV11-2 and TRBJ1-4, with a weak D call TRBD1 (5 bases). The CDR3: CASSLGRGTGPEKLFF. The CDR3 DNA reads TGTGCCAGCAGCTTAGGCCGGGGGACGGGACCCGAAAAACTGTTTTTT.